Listed below are T cell receptor beta chains from one sample, sequenced in a study of T-cell reconstitution after alpha-beta-depleted transplantation in children. TCRdb independently ran MiXCR on the PCR reads; one entry per CDR3 protein. The sample includes 700,000 to 950,000 distinct CDR3 sequences, approximately 15% of them seen just once. The input for sequencing was PBMCs, mostly from graft donor cells, taken 360 days after TCRalphabeta/CD19-depleted stem cell transplant. Source of these receptors: a male patient younger than 18 who had a stem cell transplant for acute lymphoblastic leukemia, so the T cells may come from the graft donor. CDR3s leave out the opening cysteine and the closing phenylalanine or tryptophan.

V: TRBV4-1
J: TRBJ2-7
CDR3: ASSQTLDRAREQY

V: TRBV5-1
J: TRBJ2-1
CDR3: ASSLRGTGFFNEQF

V: TRBV30
J: TRBJ2-1
CDR3: AWSGVSGGNNEQF

V: TRBV19
J: TRBJ2-1
CDR3: ASSIVPSGWYNEQF

V: TRBV20-1
J: TRBJ2-3
CDR3: SAREGTRTPETQY

V: TRBV10-3
J: TRBJ2-7
CDR3: AISTTDSYEQY

V: TRBV20-1
J: TRBJ2-1
CDR3: SARAFTGWDSLNEQF

V: TRBV2
J: TRBJ2-1
CDR3: ASSPTLLAGVYNEQF

V: TRBV19
J: TRBJ2-1
CDR3: ASSRTVNNEQF

V: TRBV7-9
J: TRBJ2-7
CDR3: ASSLGSAEQY

V: TRBV4-2
J: TRBJ2-1
CDR3: ASSQDLSGIYNEQF

V: TRBV27
J: TRBJ2-7
CDR3: ASSPGTGASEQY

V: TRBV10-3
J: TRBJ2-7
CDR3: AISETQGYEQY

V: TRBV5-1
J: TRBJ2-1
CDR3: ASSLGTSLLNEQF

V: TRBV20-1
J: TRBJ2-6
CDR3: SANDHGRTGANVLT

V: TRBV7-8
J: TRBJ2-7
CDR3: ASSLVLGGSSYEQY

V: TRBV7-3
J: TRBJ2-2
CDR3: ASSPDGLAGDTGELF

V: TRBV20-1
J: TRBJ2-1
CDR3: SAERYNEQF

V: TRBV12-3/TRBV12-4
J: TRBJ1-2
CDR3: ASSLPKGQGGYGYT

V: TRBV6-5
J: TRBJ1-2
CDR3: ASSYSGVGEGYT

V: TRBV29-1
J: TRBJ2-2
CDR3: SVENYSTGELF

V: TRBV15
J: TRBJ2-7
CDR3: ATSRWGTSDSYEQY

V: TRBV10-3
J: TRBJ2-7
CDR3: AISAPERGAYEQY

V: TRBV6-1
J: TRBJ2-4
CDR3: ASRKGQAQNIQY

V: TRBV12-3/TRBV12-4
J: TRBJ2-7
CDR3: ASRRQYEQY

V: TRBV9
J: TRBJ2-7
CDR3: ASSVSGTGMIYEQY

V: TRBV7-2
J: TRBJ2-3
CDR3: ASRGKGSGRRDTQY

V: TRBV5-6
J: TRBJ2-7
CDR3: ASSLSGAPPYEQY

V: TRBV7-2
J: TRBJ1-1
CDR3: ASSYEWQNTEAF

V: TRBV5-5
J: TRBJ2-5
CDR3: ASSFLPGGVQETQY

V: TRBV20-1
J: TRBJ2-5
CDR3: SASTGLAGETWETQY

V: TRBV20-1
J: TRBJ2-3
CDR3: SARSDPSTDTQY

V: TRBV5-1
J: TRBJ2-2
CDR3: ASSSWPRINTGELF

V: TRBV20-1
J: TRBJ2-7
CDR3: SASGAYEQY

V: TRBV19
J: TRBJ1-6
CDR3: ASTVAGGYNSPLH

V: TRBV12-3/TRBV12-4
J: TRBJ1-1
CDR3: ASRDRMNTEAF

V: TRBV2
J: TRBJ2-2
CDR3: ASSPLTGITGELF

V: TRBV6-6
J: TRBJ2-5
CDR3: ASRVELQETQY

V: TRBV7-8
J: TRBJ1-4
CDR3: ASSPGQPKYEKLF

V: TRBV6-2/TRBV6-3
J: TRBJ2-5
CDR3: ASSYWGTQVTQY

V: TRBV7-6
J: TRBJ2-7
CDR3: ASSLAGQGEQY

V: TRBV21-1
J: TRBJ2-7
CDR3: ASNLSTRQEVHEQY

V: TRBV7-2
J: TRBJ2-3
CDR3: ASSPQGVLTDTQY

V: TRBV29-1
J: TRBJ2-7
CDR3: SVESGTHSYEQY

V: TRBV20-1
J: TRBJ1-2
CDR3: SARESGVSYGYT

V: TRBV29-1
J: TRBJ2-5
CDR3: SVATEGQFQETQY

V: TRBV29-1
J: TRBJ2-7
CDR3: SVDVGEYSYEQY